This T cell receptor (beta chain) originates from a study of tumor and adjacent non-tumor tissue in lung cancer. Overall study results and limits: Top 100 clones took a larger repertoire share in normal lung.

TCRbeta libraries were built with three rounds of nested PCR, modified from ARM-PCR. Using its own MiXCR run on the multiplex PCR reads, TCRdb lists one record per CDR3 protein. The data hold around 200,000 distinct CDR3 sequences, with less than 80% observed a single time. Concerning this clonotype itself: Antigen specificity is unknown. A much bigger clone sits one base away, suggesting this may be a read error.

No cell sorting was done before RNA was extracted from the tissue. This CDR3 has 12 residues. CDR1 and CDR2 (germline): DFQATT, SNEGSKA (reference sequence). Trimming took off 2 bases at V and 8 bases at J, with 13 bases between the two ends. J is TRBJ2-7 and V is TRBV20-1, with D unresolved. The sequenced material came from lung tumor tissue. This TCR derives from a man in his sixties with non-small cell lung cancer. The CDR3 is CSARLTGPKQYF. CDR3 nucleotide sequence: TGCAGTGCTAGACTGACGGGCCCCAAGCAGTACTTC.